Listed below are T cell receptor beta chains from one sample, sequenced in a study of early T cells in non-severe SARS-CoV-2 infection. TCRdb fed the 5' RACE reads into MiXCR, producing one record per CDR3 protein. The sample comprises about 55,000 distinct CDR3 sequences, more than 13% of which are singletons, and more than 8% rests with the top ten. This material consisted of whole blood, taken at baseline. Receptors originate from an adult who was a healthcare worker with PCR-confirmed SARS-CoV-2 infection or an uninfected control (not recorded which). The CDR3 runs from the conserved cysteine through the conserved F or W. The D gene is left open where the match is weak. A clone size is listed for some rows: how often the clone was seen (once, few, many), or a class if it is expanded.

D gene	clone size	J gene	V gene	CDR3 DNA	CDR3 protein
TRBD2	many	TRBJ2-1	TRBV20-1	TGCAGTGCTAGGAGCGGGAGTAATGAGCAGTTCTTC	CSARSGSNEQFF
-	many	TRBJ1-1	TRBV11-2	TGTGCCAGCAGCTTATTGGCAGGGGACACTGAAGCTTTCTTT	CASSLLAGDTEAFF
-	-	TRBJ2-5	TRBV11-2	TGTGCCAGCAGCCCTACACTGTCGGAGACCCAGTACTTC	CASSPTLSETQYF
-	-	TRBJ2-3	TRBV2	TGTGCCAGCAGTGGACTGCGTGAACGAGATACGCAGTATTTT	CASSGLRERDTQYF
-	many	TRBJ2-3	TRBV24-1	TGTGCCACCAGTGAATCTGACAGGAATACGCAGTATTTT	CATSESDRNTQYF
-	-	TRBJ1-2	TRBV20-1	TGCAGTGCTAGATCCCAGGCAGGGCGCAATGGCTACACCTTC	CSARSQAGRNGYTF
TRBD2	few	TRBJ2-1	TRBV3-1	TGTGCCAGCAGCCAAGGTACCGGGACTAGCGGGGATGAGCAGTTCTTC	CASSQGTGTSGDEQFF
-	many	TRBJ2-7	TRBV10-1	TGCGCCAGCAGTGGCCCCGGTATAGCGTCCTACGAGCAGTACTTC	CASSGPGIASYEQYF
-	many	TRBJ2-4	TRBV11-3	TGTGCCAGCAGCCCCCGGCAGGGTTCTGTTCAGTACTTC	CASSPRQGSVQYF
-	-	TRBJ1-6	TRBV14	TGTGCCAGCAGCCCAAGACAGAATTTAAGATCACCCCTCCACTTT	CASSPRQNLRSPLHF
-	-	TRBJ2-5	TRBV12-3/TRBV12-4	TGTGCCAGCAGGCTAGCGCCCCAAGAGACCCAGTACTTC	CASRLAPQETQYF
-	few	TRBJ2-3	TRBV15	TGTGCCACCAGCAGAGGGCGAACAGATACGCAGTATTTT	CATSRGRTDTQYF
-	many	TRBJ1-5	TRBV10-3	TGTGCCATCGGAAGAAATCAGCCCCAGCATTTT	CAIGRNQPQHF
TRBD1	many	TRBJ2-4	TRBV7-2	TGTGCCAGCAGCTTTGGGACAGCAAAATACATTCAGTACTTC	CASSFGTAKYIQYF
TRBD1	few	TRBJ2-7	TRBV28	TGTGCCAGCAGTCCGGGGACAGGGACGGACGAGCAGTACTTC	CASSPGTGTDEQYF
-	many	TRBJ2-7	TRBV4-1	TGCGCCAGCAGCCAAGTAGCGGCGGGCCCCTACGAGCAGTACTTC	CASSQVAAGPYEQYF
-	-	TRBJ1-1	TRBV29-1	TGCAGCGCTGCCTTTGGATTGAACACTGAAGCTTTCTTT	CSAAFGLNTEAFF
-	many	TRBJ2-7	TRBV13	TGTGCCAGCAGAAGAGGCGGAACATCCTACGAGCAGTACTTC	CASRRGGTSYEQYF
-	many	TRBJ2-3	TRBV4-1	TGCGCCAGCAGTCCGAGGCCGGACCCTACAGATACGCAGTATTTT	CASSPRPDPTDTQYF
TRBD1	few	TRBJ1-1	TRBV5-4	TGTGCCAGCAGCTGGACAGGGGCCGCCGGGGAAGCTTTCTTT	CASSWTGAAGEAFF
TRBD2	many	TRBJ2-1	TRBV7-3	TGTGCCAGCAGCCCCACCGCGGGAGGGGGACCTGAGCAGTTCTTC	CASSPTAGGGPEQFF
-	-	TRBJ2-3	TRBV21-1	TGTGCCAGCAGCAAAGCCGGCAGCGGGAGCACAGATACGCAGTATTTT	CASSKAGSGSTDTQYF
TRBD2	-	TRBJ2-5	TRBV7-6	TGTGCCAGCAGCTTAGGGACTAGCGAAGAGACCCAGTACTTC	CASSLGTSEETQYF
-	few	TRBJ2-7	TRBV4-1	TGCGCCAGCAGCCAAGAGGCCCTTAGCGACGAGCAGTACTTC	CASSQEALSDEQYF
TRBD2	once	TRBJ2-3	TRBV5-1	TGCGCCAGCAGCGAAGCGGGGGCAGATACGCAGTATTTT	CASSEAGADTQYF
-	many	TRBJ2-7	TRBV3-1	TGTGCCAGCAGCCAAGACGCGGTTTCGTACTTC	CASSQDAVSYF
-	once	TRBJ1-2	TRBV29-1	TGCAGCGTTGTATCAGGGAACAACTATGGCTACACCTTC	CSVVSGNNYGYTF
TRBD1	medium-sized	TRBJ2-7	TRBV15	TGTGCCACCAGCGGTGACAGGGATCCCTACGACGGGCAGTACTTC	CATSGDRDPYDGQYF
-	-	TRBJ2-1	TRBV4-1	TGCGCCAGCAGTTCAAGGGTGGACAATGAGCAGTTCTTC	CASSSRVDNEQFF
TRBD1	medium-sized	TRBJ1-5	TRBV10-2	TGCGCCAGCAGTGACGACAGGGGCAATCAGCCCCAGCATTTT	CASSDDRGNQPQHF
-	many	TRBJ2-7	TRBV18	TGTGCCAGCTCACCGCCAGGGTCTGCAGAGCAGTACTTC	CASSPPGSAEQYF
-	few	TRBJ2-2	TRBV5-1	TGCGCCAGCAGCTTGGTAGGACCAACCGGGGAGCTGTTTTTT	CASSLVGPTGELFF
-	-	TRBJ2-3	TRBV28	TGTGCCAGCAGTCAAGCCTCAGGGGGGGACACAGATACGCAGTATTTT	CASSQASGGDTDTQYF
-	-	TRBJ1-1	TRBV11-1	TGTGCCAGCAGCTTAGGAGCAGGGGCCCTGAACACTGAAGCTTTCTTT	CASSLGAGALNTEAFF
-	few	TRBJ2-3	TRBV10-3	TGTGCCATCAGTGCCGGGGATGGTAACACAGATACGCAGTATTTT	CAISAGDGNTDTQYF
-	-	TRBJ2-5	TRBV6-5	TGTGCCAGCAGTTACCGGGCAGCCACACAAGAGACCCAGTACTTC	CASSYRAATQETQYF
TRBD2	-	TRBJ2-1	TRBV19	TGTGCCAGTAGTATACGTCCCCGTCTAGCGGGGGATGGGGAGCAGTTCTTC	CASSIRPRLAGDGEQFF
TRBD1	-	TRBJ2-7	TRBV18	TGTGTCAGCTCAGCCCGGGACAGGGGGCTCGAGCAGTACTTC	CVSSARDRGLEQYF
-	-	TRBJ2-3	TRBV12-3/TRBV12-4	TGTGCCACCTCGGAGAACACAGATACGCAGTATTTT	CATSENTDTQYF
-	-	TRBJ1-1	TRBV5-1	TGCGCCAGCAGCTTGTCCCTGAACACTGAAGCTTTCTTT	CASSLSLNTEAFF
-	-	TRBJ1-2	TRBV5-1	TGCGCCAGCAGCTTGGCCCGACAGGCTTTCAACTATGGCTACACCTTC	CASSLARQAFNYGYTF
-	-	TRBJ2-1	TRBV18	TGTGCCAGCTCACCCCCGGACGGACGCTCCTACAATGAGCAGTTCTTC	CASSPPDGRSYNEQFF
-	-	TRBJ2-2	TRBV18	TGTGCCAGCTCACCACCTGGAGTTCCAGGGGGGACCACCGGGGAGCTGTTTTTT	CASSPPGVPGGTTGELFF
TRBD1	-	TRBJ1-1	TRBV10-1	TGCGCCAGCAGTGACAGGGGGCTTGGCACTGAAGCTTTCTTT	CASSDRGLGTEAFF
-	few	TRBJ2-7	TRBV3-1	TGTGCCAGCAGCCAAAATACGGGCGAGCAGTACTTC	CASSQNTGEQYF
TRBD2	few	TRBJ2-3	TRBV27	TGTGCCAGCAGTCCCCGAGTTAGCGGGAGTGTACCAGATACGCAGTATTTT	CASSPRVSGSVPDTQYF
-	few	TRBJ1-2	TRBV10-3	TGTGCCATCAATGGGGGGAACTATGGCTACACCTTC	CAINGGNYGYTF
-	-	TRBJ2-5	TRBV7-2	TGTGCCAGCAGCTTAGGCATGCAGGGCCCTCAAGAGACCCAGTACTTC	CASSLGMQGPQETQYF
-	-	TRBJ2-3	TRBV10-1	TGCGCCAGCAGTGAGAATACGAATACGCAGTATTTT	CASSENTNTQYF
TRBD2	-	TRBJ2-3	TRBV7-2	TGTGCCAGCAGCTTTACTACGGGACTAGCGGGAGATACGCAGTATTTT	CASSFTTGLAGDTQYF